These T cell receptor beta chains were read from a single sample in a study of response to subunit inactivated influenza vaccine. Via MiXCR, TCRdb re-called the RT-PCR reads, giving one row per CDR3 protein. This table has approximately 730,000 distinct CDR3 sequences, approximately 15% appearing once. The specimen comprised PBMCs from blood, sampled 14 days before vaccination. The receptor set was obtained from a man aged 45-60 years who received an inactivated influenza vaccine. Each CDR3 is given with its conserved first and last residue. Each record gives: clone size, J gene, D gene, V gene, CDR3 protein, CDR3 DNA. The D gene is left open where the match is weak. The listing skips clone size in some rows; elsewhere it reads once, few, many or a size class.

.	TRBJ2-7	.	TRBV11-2	CASSFSGASYEQYF	TGTGCCAGCAGCTTTTCAGGGGCCTCCTACGAGCAGTACTTC
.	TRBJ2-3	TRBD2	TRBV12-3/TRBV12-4	CASNVAGTGPDTQYF	TGTGCCAGCAATGTAGCGGGAACCGGGCCAGATACGCAGTATTTT
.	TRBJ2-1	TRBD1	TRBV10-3	CAISQGQGARNEQFF	TGTGCCATCAGTCAGGGACAGGGGGCGCGGAATGAGCAGTTCTTC
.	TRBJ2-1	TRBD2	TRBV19	CASSRGLAGDDEQFF	TGTGCCAGTAGTAGGGGACTAGCGGGGGACGATGAGCAGTTCTTC
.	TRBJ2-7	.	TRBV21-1	CASSKLRQVLSCEQYF	TGTGCCAGCAGTAAGCTCAGACAGGTCCTCTCCTGCGAGCAGTACTTC
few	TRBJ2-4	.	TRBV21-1	CASSKGGEVPKNIQYF	TGTGCCAGCAGCAAAGGGGGGGAGGTACCCAAAAACATTCAGTACTTC
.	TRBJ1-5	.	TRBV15	CATRPREFNQPQHF	TGTGCCACCAGACCTAGGGAGTTCAATCAGCCCCAGCATTTT
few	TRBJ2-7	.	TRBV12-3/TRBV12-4	CASSLISGNSSYEQYF	TGTGCCAGCAGTTTAATTTCAGGGAACTCCTCCTACGAGCAGTACTTC
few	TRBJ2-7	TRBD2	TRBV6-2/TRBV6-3	CASSLSGRSRYEQYF	TGTGCCAGCAGTCTGAGCGGGAGAAGTAGGTACGAGCAGTACTTC
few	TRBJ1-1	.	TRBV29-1	CSVGRGSGNTEAFF	TGCAGCGTGGGGCGGGGAAGCGGAAACACTGAAGCTTTCTTT
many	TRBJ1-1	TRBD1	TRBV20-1	CSARDNGQGVTEAFF	TGCAGTGCTAGAGATAACGGGCAGGGGGTCACTGAAGCTTTCTTT
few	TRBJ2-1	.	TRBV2	CASSESLSPGEQFF	TGTGCCAGCAGTGAAAGCCTGAGCCCCGGGGAGCAGTTCTTC
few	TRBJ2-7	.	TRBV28	CASSLWAYEQYF	TGTGCCAGCAGTTTATGGGCTTACGAGCAGTACTTC
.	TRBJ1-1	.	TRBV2	CASSVTVTEAFF	TGTGCCAGCAGTGTAACAGTCACTGAAGCTTTCTTT
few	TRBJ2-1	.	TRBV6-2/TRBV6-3	CASSYLQEPSYNEQFF	TGTGCCAGCAGTTACCTACAGGAGCCCTCCTACAATGAGCAGTTCTTC
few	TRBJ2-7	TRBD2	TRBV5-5	CASSFGTISYEQYF	TGTGCCAGCAGCTTTGGGACTATCTCCTACGAGCAGTACTTC
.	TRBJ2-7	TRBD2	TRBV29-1	CSVEYAGGPEYEQYF	TGCAGCGTTGAATATGCGGGAGGGCCAGAATACGAGCAGTACTTC
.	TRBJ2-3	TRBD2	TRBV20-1	CSARDLAGVLDTQYF	TGCAGTGCTAGAGATCTAGCGGGAGTTTTAGATACGCAGTATTTT
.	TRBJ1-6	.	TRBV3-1	CASSHYWAGDNSPLHF	TGTGCCAGCAGCCATTATTGGGCAGGGGACAATTCACCCCTCCACTTT
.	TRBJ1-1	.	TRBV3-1	CASSQDPGRKAWNTEAFF	TGTGCCAGCAGCCAAGACCCCGGAAGGAAGGCTTGGAACACTGAAGCTTTCTTT
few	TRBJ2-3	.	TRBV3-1	CASSQDLFRGPFGTDTQYF	TGTGCCAGCAGCCAAGATCTTTTTCGGGGGCCTTTTGGCACAGATACGCAGTATTTT
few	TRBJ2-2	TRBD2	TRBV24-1	CATSETSGSNTGELFF	TGTGCCACCAGTGAGACTAGCGGGAGCAACACCGGGGAGCTGTTTTTT
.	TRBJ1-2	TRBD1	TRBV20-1	CSARVRGGYGYTF	TGCAGTGCTAGAGTCAGGGGGGGGTATGGCTACACCTTC
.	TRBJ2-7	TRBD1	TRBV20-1	CSARGGTGYEQYF	TGCAGTGCTAGAGGAGGGACAGGCTACGAGCAGTACTTC
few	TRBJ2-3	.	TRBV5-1	CASSLERGAGDTQYF	TGCGCCAGCAGCTTGGAACGGGGGGCCGGAGATACGCAGTATTTT
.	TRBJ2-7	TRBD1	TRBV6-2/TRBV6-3	CASSSTGGVSYEQYF	TGTGCCAGCAGTTCTACAGGGGGCGTTTCTTACGAGCAGTACTTC
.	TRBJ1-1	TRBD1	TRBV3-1	CASSHPGTGVNTEAFF	TGTGCCAGCAGCCACCCCGGGACAGGGGTAAACACTGAAGCTTTCTTT
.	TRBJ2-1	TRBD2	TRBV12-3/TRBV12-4	CASKGTSGISYNEQFF	TGTGCCAGCAAAGGGACTAGCGGGATTTCCTACAATGAGCAGTTCTTC
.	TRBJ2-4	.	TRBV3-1	CASSQTGGKNIQYF	TGTGCCAGCAGCCAGACGGGCGGCAAAAACATTCAGTACTTC
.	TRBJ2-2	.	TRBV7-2	CASSLSHGGPTGELFF	TGTGCCAGCAGCTTATCTCACGGGGGCCCCACCGGGGAGCTGTTTTTT
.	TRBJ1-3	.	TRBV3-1	CASRHRTLSGNTIYF	TGTGCCAGCCGCCATCGGACTCTCTCTGGAAACACCATATATTTT
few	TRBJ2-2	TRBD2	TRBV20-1	CSARLREGAGELFF	TGCAGTGCTAGGCTACGGGAGGGCGCCGGGGAGCTGTTTTTT
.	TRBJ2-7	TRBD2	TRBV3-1	CASSQETTSGRHEQYF	TGTGCCAGCAGCCAAGAAACGACTAGCGGGAGGCACGAGCAGTACTTC
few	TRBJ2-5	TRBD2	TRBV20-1	CSARKAGQTHGGETQYF	TGCAGTGCTAGAAAAGCGGGGCAGACCCACGGTGGGGAGACCCAGTACTTC
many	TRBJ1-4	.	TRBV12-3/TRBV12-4	CASRSASGAGGGKLFF	TGTGCCAGCAGGTCGGCTAGTGGGGCCGGAGGAGGGAAACTGTTTTTT
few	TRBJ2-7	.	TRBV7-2	CASSLARVHEQYF	TGTGCCAGCAGCTTAGCGAGGGTCCACGAGCAGTACTTC
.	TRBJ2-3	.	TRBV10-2	CASSESMWGAGSSTDTQYF	TGCGCCAGCAGTGAGTCGATGTGGGGGGCCGGAAGTAGCACAGATACGCAGTATTTT
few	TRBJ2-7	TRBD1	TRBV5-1	CASRQDTGARSYEQYF	TGCGCCAGCAGACAAGATACAGGGGCCCGCTCCTACGAGCAGTACTTC
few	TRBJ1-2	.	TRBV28	CASSLSGAYLYGYTF	TGTGCCAGCAGTTTATCGGGGGCGTATCTCTATGGCTACACCTTC
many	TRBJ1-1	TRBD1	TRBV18	CASSRQGVAEAFF	TGTGCCAGCTCACGACAGGGGGTCGCTGAAGCTTTCTTT
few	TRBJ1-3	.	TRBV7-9	CASSLRKGNTIYF	TGTGCCAGCAGCTTAAGGAAGGGAAACACCATATATTTT
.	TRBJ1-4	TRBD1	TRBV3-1	CASSRFGTDNEKLFF	TGTGCCAGCAGCCGTTTCGGGACAGATAATGAAAAACTGTTTTTT
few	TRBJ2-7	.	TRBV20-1	CSASFNEQYF	TGCAGTGCTTCCTTCAACGAGCAGTACTTC
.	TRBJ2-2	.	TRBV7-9	CASMSLSWGQTGELFF	TGTGCCAGCATGTCCCTATCGTGGGGGCAGACCGGGGAGCTGTTTTTT
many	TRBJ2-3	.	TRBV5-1	CASRDPGRTDTQYF	TGCGCCAGCAGGGACCCTGGAAGAACAGATACGCAGTATTTT